Below, one T cell receptor beta chain is given with its context. What this receptor recognizes is not known. One base away there is no much larger clone; base qualities are not given. This sample was included in a study of blood T cells in healthy people across ages (dated by TCRdb to 2015 to 2017). About the study as a whole: In model experiments, template switching captured about one uniquely barcoded TCR beta cDNA molecule for every two T cells. Age-related changes in TCR beta repertoire diversity were measured in the study by deep sequencing normalized with unique cDNA molecular identifiers. Four age groups were formed from the donors: young (average 16 years), middle-aged (approximately 39), aged (around 62) and long-lived (less than 85). For two donors (one aged 18 to 30 and one aged 80 or older), the study analyzed two additional independent replicas of 1 million unique cDNA reads from the same blood draw.

V ends up 6 bases short and J 4 bases short, with an unmatched junction base count of 10. CDR3 length: 17 amino acids, cysteine to phenylalanine. The retained sequence is limited to the CDR3, 51 bases, with the frame set at the first base. General conclusions and limits of the study: The CMV infection status of donors was not known, potentially confounding age-related changes in expanded clonotypes. Total diversity estimates from one million sequenced T cells were considered lower bounds and underestimates. There was a strong correlation between observed TCR beta diversity and the percentage of naive T cells measured by flow cytometry. Observed TCR beta diversity per million T cells fell roughly linearly with age, and a significant reduction was already apparent by age approximately 40. Conclusive comparison of naive and antigen-experienced compartments was prevented by the profiling of bulk unsorted PBMCs. Compared with the aged group, the long-lived group had more naive CD4+ T cells, fewer expanded clones and increased TCR diversity, suggesting age selection.

To prepare the library, 5' RACE was applied. Sequencing used an Illumina HiSeq 2500. A second PCR of about 7 to 12 cycles was run with a J-beta primer mix and a sample-barcoded 5' primer. A unique molecular identifier was introduced onto each TCR beta cDNA molecule by a template-switch 5' adaptor carrying 12 random nucleotides. Each sample yielded at least 2.5 million CDR3-containing paired-end reads. The Mint cDNA synthesis kit, primed by a TRBC-specific oligonucleotide, was used to synthesize first-strand cDNA from all RNA. Following uracil-DNA glycosylase treatment, all cDNA underwent a first 18-cycle PCR with the universal primers M1SS and BC2_uni_R. Concerning the study's data processing: For normalization, 1 million high-quality reads were randomly selected from each sample, with every read carrying a distinct molecular identifier. Reads sharing molecular identifiers were discarded rather than binned into consensus sequences. MiTCR, run with a Q25 quality threshold and the strictest error-elimination algorithm, handled CDR3 identification, clonotype clustering and error correction. A nonparametric unseen species model with Euler transformation was used to estimate lower-bound total TCR beta diversity. The public sequencing data were trimmed at Q25 with fastp and processed into clonotypes with MiXCR by TCRdb, which kept only in-frame beta chains. Each CDR3 protein appears once, grouped with its most common genes and DNA. What appears here as the V and J calls and clone size reflects TCRdb's work, not the paper's. This sample holds 600,000 to 1,000,000 distinct CDR3 sequences; roughly 25% were observed only once. The top ten constitute approximately 3.7% of the sample.

The roughly 39 donors, aged roughly 6 to 95 years, were systemically healthy Caucasian individuals from Russia. Ten milliliters of peripheral blood were drawn from each donor into EDTA-treated Vacutainer tubes. Ficoll-Paque density-gradient centrifugation was used to isolate PBMCs, with at least 6.5 million obtained per sample. Trizol reagent was used to extract total RNA from the PBMCs, yielding at least 6 micrograms per sample. For every donor, an aliquot of PBMCs went through flow cytometry to measure the percentages of naive CD45RAhigh/CD27high T cells. These sequences were also reported in another study, on T cells of mothers and their children. Looking at the second paper: Nine systemically healthy Caucasian individuals, comprising three mothers and their six children, were included as donors. cDNA synthesis consumed the entire amount of extracted RNA, loaded at approximately 1.4 ug RNA in each 15 ul reaction. In the second PCR, the M1S primer added sample barcodes and 2-4 random nucleotides. Over 8 million TCR beta CDR3 reads were obtained for each mother, and approximately 3 million reads were obtained for each child. Thymic selection shapes the output of TCR recombination in a similar way in related and unrelated pairs, and inherited differences have a minor effect. Normalized repertoire overlap was always found to be slightly, but never significantly, higher in related mother-child pairs than in unrelated mother-child pairs. No persistent microchimeric T cell clones were detected, at a sensitivity of approximately 90 clones per million clonotypes. Deep NGS was used in the study to compare the TCR beta repertoires of mothers and children and to look for features that separate related mother-child pairs from unrelated individuals. The mean age was roughly 36 +/- 4 years for the mothers and roughly 10 +/- 4 years for the children. After adapter ligation was performed with NEBNext reagents, the libraries were sequenced on an Illumina HiSeq 2000 with 100+100 nt paired-end reads. To avoid cross-contamination, the mother libraries and the child libraries were prepared a month apart and sequenced in separate runs. Each donor had between about 500,000 and 2,100,000 distinct TCR beta clonotypes identified. Naive TCR beta clonotypes were estimated from low-frequency clonotypes matched to each donor's FACS-determined naive share, without sorting.

The TCR was taken from a boy aged 5-17 years in good health. The sample taken for sequencing was blood. Rearrangement joined TRBV12-3 or TRBV12-4 to TRBJ2-1; 12 bases in between match TRBD2. The CDR3 sequence is CASSPGLAGPMYNEQFF. DNA sequence: TGTGCCAGCAGCCCCGGACTAGCGGGGCCAATGTACAATGAGCAGTTCTTC.